The rows below give T cell receptor beta chains drawn from one sample of a study of T-cell reconstitution after alpha-beta-depleted transplantation in children. MiXCR, applied by TCRdb to the PCR reads, yields one record per CDR3 protein. In the table there are approximately 800,000 distinct CDR3 sequences, less than 20% of which are singletons. The sample was PBMCs, mostly from graft donor cells, taken 360 days after TCRalphabeta/CD19-depleted stem cell transplant. All receptors derive from a male patient aged 5 to 17 who had a stem cell transplant for acute lymphoblastic leukemia, so the T cells may come from the graft donor. Both conserved end residues are part of each CDR3. A D gene is named only where the DNA matches it firmly. Some rows mark clone size as missing; the rest say once, few, many or name a class of expanded clone.

>few|TRBJ2-2|TRBV27|TRBD2|16
TGTGCCAGCAGCTCCCCTAGCGGGAGGCGTCTCGGGGAGCTGTTTTTT
CASSSPSGRRLGELFF
>few|TRBJ2-5|TRBV6-5|TRBD2|16
TGTGCCAGCAGTTACTCAGCGGGAGGGACTCAAGAGACCCAGTACTTC
CASSYSAGGTQETQYF
>many|TRBJ1-2|TRBV5-1|-|14
TGCGCCAGCAGCGTGTACCGGGGAAACTATGGCTACACCTTC
CASSVYRGNYGYTF
>-|TRBJ2-7|TRBV7-2|TRBD2|20
TGTGCCAGCAGTCCCCGTAGCAGGGCTAGCGGGAGGGTAATTCCCTACGAGCAGTACTTC
CASSPRSRASGRVIPYEQYF
>-|TRBJ1-1|TRBV11-2|-|14
TGTGCCAGCAGCAATATCCGGGGCCCACCTGAAGCTTTCTTT
CASSNIRGPPEAFF
>few|TRBJ2-7|TRBV6-2/TRBV6-3|-|11
TGTGCCAGCACCGGAGCCCTCGAGCAGTACTTC
CASTGALEQYF
>few|TRBJ1-4|TRBV25-1|-|11
TGTGCCAGCAGTGAATTGGGAAAACTGTTTTTT
CASSELGKLFF
>few|TRBJ1-6|TRBV12-3/TRBV12-4|-|14
TGTGCCAGCAGTTTCGGCTTGGGATTCTCACCCCTCCACTTT
CASSFGLGFSPLHF
>few|TRBJ2-2|TRBV5-1|-|16
TGCGCCAGCAGCTGGGGGGACAGTTCGAACACCGGGGAGCTGTTTTTT
CASSWGDSSNTGELFF
>-|TRBJ2-7|TRBV2|-|12
TGTGCCAGCTACCCCGGACAGTCCGAGCAGTACTTC
CASYPGQSEQYF
>few|TRBJ2-3|TRBV5-1|TRBD2|17
TGCGCCAGCAGCTTGTGGTCGGGAGGCGGTCCCACAGATACGCAGTATTTT
CASSLWSGGGPTDTQYF
>few|TRBJ2-3|TRBV12-3/TRBV12-4|-|14
TGTGCCAGCAGTTTTGCTAGTCCAACAGATACGCAGTATTTT
CASSFASPTDTQYF
>many|TRBJ2-7|TRBV29-1|-|11
TGCAGCGTTGAAGAGGCGTACGAGCAGTACTTC
CSVEEAYEQYF
>-|TRBJ2-1|TRBV4-1|TRBD2|17
TGCGCCAGCAGCCAAGATCTAGGGACTAGCGGGAGAAATGAGCAGTTCTTC
CASSQDLGTSGRNEQFF
>few|TRBJ2-5|TRBV20-1|TRBD2|15
TGCAGTGCTAGAGGGTTAGCGGGAGTGAGAGAGACCCAGTACTTC
CSARGLAGVRETQYF
>-|TRBJ2-5|TRBV3-1|TRBD1|17
TGTGCCAGCAGCCAAGATTGGGGGACAGGGGGCAAAGAGACCCAGTACTTC
CASSQDWGTGGKETQYF
>-|TRBJ2-1|TRBV5-1|-|15
TGCGCCAGCAGCCCCCGGGACGGACCCTACAATGAGCAGTTCTTC
CASSPRDGPYNEQFF
>-|TRBJ2-1|TRBV4-1|-|15
TGCGCCAGCAGCCAAGACCTTGCGAGCTACAATGAGCAGTTCTTC
CASSQDLASYNEQFF
>many|TRBJ2-1|TRBV4-1|-|17
TGCGCCAGCAGCCATGTAGTGGGGCCGTCTACATACAATGAGCAGTTCTTC
CASSHVVGPSTYNEQFF
>-|TRBJ2-1|TRBV12-3/TRBV12-4|TRBD2|18
TGTGCCAGCTCGGGACTAGCGGGAGCGTGGGGGACATACAATGAGCAGTTCTTC
CASSGLAGAWGTYNEQFF
>many|TRBJ2-2|TRBV10-1|-|13
TGCGCCAGCAGTCAAGTATTCACCGGGGAGCTGTTTTTT
CASSQVFTGELFF
>-|TRBJ2-7|TRBV12-3/TRBV12-4|-|15
TGTGCCAGCAGTTTGGTTGACCATCCGGCCTACGAGCAGTACTTC
CASSLVDHPAYEQYF
>few|TRBJ2-1|TRBV18|TRBD2|18
TGTGCCAGCTCACCCCGACTAGGACTAGCGATTTCCTACAATGAGCAGTTCTTC
CASSPRLGLAISYNEQFF
>-|TRBJ2-5|TRBV12-3/TRBV12-4|TRBD2|15
TGTGCCACCTTGACTAGCGGGAGACCGAGGGAGACCCAGTACTTC
CATLTSGRPRETQYF
>many|TRBJ2-7|TRBV10-2|-|12
TGCGCCAGCGGCCTGACTGCCTACGAGCAGTACTTC
CASGLTAYEQYF
>few|TRBJ2-1|TRBV7-8|-|14
TGTGCCAGCAGCTTACACCGTGGGGGGAATGAGCAGTTCTTC
CASSLHRGGNEQFF
>many|TRBJ2-5|TRBV27|-|14
TGTGCCAGCAGTTTATTGGGGTACCAAGAGACCCAGTACTTC
CASSLLGYQETQYF
>-|TRBJ2-3|TRBV6-1|-|15
TGTGCCAGCAGCCAACGACTGATCCCCGCAGATACGCAGTATTTT
CASSQRLIPADTQYF
>few|TRBJ2-1|TRBV4-1|TRBD2|18
TGCGCCAGCAGCCGAGGGAGAGCTAGCGGGAAGGGAGACAATGAGCAGTTCTTC
CASSRGRASGKGDNEQFF
>few|TRBJ2-1|TRBV4-1|TRBD2|17
TGCGCCAGCAGCCATGTATTTAGCGGGACGACCTACAATGAGCAGTTCTTC
CASSHVFSGTTYNEQFF
>few|TRBJ2-1|TRBV11-2|TRBD2|13
TGTGGCGGGGCTAGCGGGAGCTACAATGAGCAGTTCTTC
CGGASGSYNEQFF
>few|TRBJ2-7|TRBV20-1|-|14
TGCAGTGCTAGCGGAGGGACCCTCTCCTACGAGCAGTACTTC
CSASGGTLSYEQYF
>few|TRBJ2-5|TRBV7-9|-|13
TGTGCCAGCAGCCGGACACGCCAAGAGACCCAGTACTTC
CASSRTRQETQYF
>few|TRBJ2-3|TRBV6-1|TRBD2|14
TGTGCCAGCGATAAAGCGGGAGGGCCAGATACGCAGTATTTT
CASDKAGGPDTQYF
>few|TRBJ1-1|TRBV7-9|-|15
TGTGCCAGCAGCTTACTAGCAGGGCTAGGCACTGAAGCTTTCTTT
CASSLLAGLGTEAFF
>-|TRBJ1-3|TRBV12-5|TRBD1|15
TGTGCTAGTGGCCTTACAGGGGGCTCTGGAAACACCATATATTTT
CASGLTGGSGNTIYF
>-|TRBJ2-7|TRBV6-1|-|13
TGTGCCAGCAGTCCCCCGGGGGAATACGAGCAGTACTTC
CASSPPGEYEQYF
>few|TRBJ2-2|TRBV24-1|TRBD2|16
TGTGCCACCAGTGATTTAGCGGGAGTGGGCACCGGGGAGCTGTTTTTT
CATSDLAGVGTGELFF
>few|TRBJ2-1|TRBV5-1|-|13
TGCGCCAGCAGCTTCAACGAAAACAATGAGCAGTTCTTC
CASSFNENNEQFF
>-|TRBJ2-7|TRBV28|TRBD2|15
TGTGCCACCCTTAAAAGTAGCGGGCGGTTCGCCGAGCAGTACTTC
CATLKSSGRFAEQYF
>many|TRBJ2-7|TRBV9|-|14
TGTGCCAGCAGCGTAGCTTCCAGCTCCTACGAGCAGTACTTC
CASSVASSSYEQYF
>-|TRBJ1-4|TRBV4-2|-|18
TGTGCCAGCAGCCCGGACACTGTCTTACTTCGAGGGGATGAAAAACTGTTTTTT
CASSPDTVLLRGDEKLFF
>-|TRBJ2-7|TRBV5-6|TRBD2|16
TGTGCCAGCAGCCCACAGGGGACTAGCGGCTTATACGAGCAGTACTTC
CASSPQGTSGLYEQYF
>few|TRBJ1-3|TRBV11-2|-|12
TGTGCCAGCAGCTTTAGGGTGAACACCATATATTTT
CASSFRVNTIYF
>-|TRBJ2-2|TRBV7-9|-|14
TGTGCCAGCAGCTTTCACAGGGCCCCCGGGGAGCTGTTTTTT
CASSFHRAPGELFF
>few|TRBJ2-5|TRBV7-7|TRBD1|15
TGTGCCAGCAGCTTAAGCGGACAGGGGGTGGAGACCCAGTACTTC
CASSLSGQGVETQYF
>many|TRBJ2-7|TRBV6-4|TRBD1|13
TGTGCCAGCAGTAAGGGACAGGGCTACGAGCAGTACTTC
CASSKGQGYEQYF
>few|TRBJ2-5|TRBV5-1|TRBD1|14
TGCGCCAGCGGACAGGGGAGCCTCCAAGAGACCCAGTACTTC
CASGQGSLQETQYF
>-|TRBJ2-2|TRBV19|-|16
TGTGCCACCTCACTACTATCGGGATCGGTAACCGGGGAGCTGTTTTTT
CATSLLSGSVTGELFF